The next 2 T cell receptor beta chains were all read from a single sample in a study of Graves' ophthalmopathy and Graves' hyperthyroidism. Amplification from RNA transcripts yielded the TCR beta CDR3 regions. First-round RT-PCR relied on HTBI primers, and a second-round multiplex PCR came next. One entry per CDR3 protein, called by TCRdb with MiXCR from the multiplex PCR reads. Of under 800,000 distinct CDR3 sequences in the sample, 22% were seen once. Sample: peripheral blood. These receptors were collected from a woman under 30 with stable Graves' hyperthyroidism. Some clones in this sample may be carry-over from other donors' samples.

The chain couples TRBV12-3 or TRBV12-4 to TRBJ2-5; possible D gene TRBD2, 6 bases. Trimming left V 6 bases short and J 5 bases short, with 16 bases between. The CDR3 has 14 residues. CDR3 bases: TGTGCCAGCAGACAAGGCTCGCGGGACGAGACCCAGTACTTC. It codes for CASRQGSRDETQYF.

The sample holds many counts of this clonotype. This chain connects TRBV12-3 or TRBV12-4 to TRBJ1-5; perhaps TRBD1 as D (5 bases). The CDR3 loop spans 13 amino acids. Trimming stripped 3 bases from V and 7 bases from J, with 10 bases between. This CDR3 reads CASSFFRVQPQHF. CDR3 sequence (DNA): TGTGCCAGCAGTTTTTTCAGGGTCCAGCCCCAGCATTTT.